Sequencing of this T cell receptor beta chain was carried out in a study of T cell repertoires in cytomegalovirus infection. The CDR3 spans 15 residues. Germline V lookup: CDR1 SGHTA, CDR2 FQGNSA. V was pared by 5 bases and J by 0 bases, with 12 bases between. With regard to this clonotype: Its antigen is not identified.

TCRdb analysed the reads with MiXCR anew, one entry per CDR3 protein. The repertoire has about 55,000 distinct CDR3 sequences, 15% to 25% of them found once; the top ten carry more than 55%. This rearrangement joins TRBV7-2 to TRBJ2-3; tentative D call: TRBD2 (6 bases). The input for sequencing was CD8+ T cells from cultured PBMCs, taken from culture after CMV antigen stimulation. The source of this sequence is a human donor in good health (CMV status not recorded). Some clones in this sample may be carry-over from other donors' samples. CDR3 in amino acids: CASSIAGTSTDTQYF. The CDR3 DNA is TGTGCCAGCAGCATCGCCGGGACTAGCACAGATACGCAGTATTTT.